This T cell receptor (beta chain) was profiled in a study of cytomegalovirus exposure and HLA in healthy donors. The PCR employed 60 Vbeta primers together with 13 Jbeta primers. Data came from immunoSEQ multiplex PCR; TCRdb stores just in-frame clones and leaves some out. The table records 150,000 to 200,000 clones, roughly 13% of them present only once. This clone showed up just a few times. The antigen is undetermined. The CDR3 runs 15 residues. V lost 11 bases and J lost 5, with 21 bases in between. Germline loops: CDR1 SGHNT, CDR2 YENEEA. Overall study results and limits: Accurate HLA-A and HLA-B prediction from TCR beta sequences was reported for most subjects.

V usage is TRBV11-3 and J usage is TRBJ2-2; TRBD2 is a possible D gene (6 bases). The TCR originated in a man aged 50 or older in good health and CMV-seropositive. Sample: PBMCs. The CDR3 here is CAASGRPEGTGELFF. The CDR3 DNA reads TGTGCCGCCTCCGGACGGCCGGAGGGGACCGGGGAGCTGTTTTTT.